This TCR beta chain was recovered during a study of T cell responses to AZD1222 COVID-19 vaccine. General study results and limits: The donor group comprised mostly white British people and more females; the analysis possibly underestimated clonal diversity. Spike-specific TCR breadth and depth were elevated following two AZD1222 doses.

Second doses were pooled across both intervals (about 4 or about 12 weeks). There are 15 residues in the CDR3. CDR1 is MNHEY, CDR2 SMNVEV, per germline (reference sequence). The V end was cut by 6 bases, the J end by 5 bases, with 17 bases between. Some clones are missing from TCRdb's copy, which holds only in-frame ones; the method was immunoSEQ multiplex PCR. The sample shows fewer than 200,000 clones, approximately 90% of them seen only once. A note on this clone: Its target is unknown.

The rearrangement joins TRBV27 to TRBJ2-1; possibly TRBD1 or TRBD2 for D (5 bases each). The material was peripheral blood, obtained 28 days after the second AZD1222 dose. This TCR was sampled from an adult who received the AZD1222 COVID-19 vaccine. Here the CDR3 reads CASSRGAGSNNEQFF. CDR3 bases: TGTGCCAGCAGCCGAGGGGCGGGTTCTAACAATGAGCAGTTCTTC.